The present T cell receptor beta chain was sequenced within a study of shared clonotypes between healthy human individuals. Researchers sequenced unsorted PBMC DNA using ten immunoSEQ deep assay plates. Original processing notes: Because ImmunoSEQ provided only junction sequences with no quality scores, the filtering differed. Profiling relied on immunoSEQ multiplex PCR, and the TCRdb table lists in-frame clones only, not all of them. For V, J and clone size, that table is used; D and trimming come from the DNA. The sample contains more than 450,000 clones, less than 85% of which appear only once. The CDR3 has 16 residues. Germline V gene data show CDR1 as MNHNS and CDR2 as SASEGT. V dropped 2 bases and J dropped 6 bases, with 17 bases sitting between them. This clone was recorded only once.

The receptor was derived from a woman aged 40 to 55 in good health. Some clones in this sample may be carry-over from other donors' samples. The J gene is TRBJ1-5, the V gene TRBV6-1; the D is unclear. Specimen: PBMCs. This CDR3 reads CASSERLGWIGQPQHF. DNA for the CDR3: TGTGCCAGCAGTGAACGGCTGGGTTGGATTGGTCAGCCCCAGCATTTT.